The 21 T cell receptor beta chains reported below all come from one sample, sequenced in a study of CD8 T cells in Susac syndrome. Random hexamers primed reverse transcription of about 0.5 to 1 ug RNA. Each CDR3 protein gets one entry after TCRdb re-called the immunoSEQ multiplex PCR reads with MiXCR. The sample has 300,000 to 350,000 distinct CDR3 sequences, approximately 90% seen once. Sequencing input: CD4+ T cells from PBMCs. Source of these receptors: a human donor with multiple sclerosis.

This clonotype was detected a few times. This rearrangement joins TRBV4-2 to TRBJ2-3, with a weak D call TRBD2 (6 bases). The V end was cut by 3 bases, the J end by 2 bases, with 12 bases between. Germline V gives CDR1 LGHNA, CDR2 YNFKEQ. The CDR3 length is 15 residues. CDR3 nucleotides: TGTGCCAGCAGCCAGGTGGGGGAGGACACAGATACGCAGTATTTT. This translates into CASSQVGEDTDTQYF.

V is TRBV19 and J is TRBJ2-1; 7 bases are a match to TRBD1. With V trimmed by 5 bases and J by 2 bases, 6 bases remained unmatched. The CDR3 is 15 amino acids. The germline V gene encodes CDR1 LNHDA and CDR2 SQIVND (reference sequence). CDR3 sequence reads: CASSPTGVPYNEQFF. For the CDR3, the DNA is TGTGCCAGTAGTCCCACAGGGGTTCCCTACAATGAGCAGTTCTTC.

V usage is TRBV12-5 and J usage is TRBJ2-2, with 10 bases fitting TRBD2. Germline V gives CDR1 LGHNT, CDR2 FRNRAP. CDR3 size: 16 residues. The V segment lost 6 bases and the J segment 7 bases; nucleotides outside the gene matches: 11. CDR3 in amino acids: CASGRTPGLALGELFF. The CDR3 DNA reads as TGTGCTAGTGGCAGGACCCCGGGACTAGCGCTCGGGGAGCTGTTTTTT.

The chain couples TRBV7-9 to TRBJ2-3; 7 bases are shared with TRBD2. Germline loops: CDR1 SEHNR, CDR2 FQNEAQ (reference sequence). This CDR3 region has 18 residues. V was pared by 0 bases and J by 0 bases, with 9 bases of the junction left unmatched. This CDR3 is CASSLAGWLAASTDTQYF. CDR3 in DNA: TGTGCCAGCAGCTTAGCCGGTTGGCTAGCGGCTAGCACAGATACGCAGTATTTT. The variable domain in full, with the rest retrieved from reference TRBV7-9 and TRBJ2-3, is DTGVSQNPRHKITKRGQNVTFRCDPISEHNRLYWYRQTLGQGPEFLTYFQNEAQLEKSRLLSDRFSAERPKGSFSTLEIQRTEQGDSAMYLCASSLAGWLAASTDTQYFGPGTRLTVL.

This chain connects TRBV6-5 to TRBJ1-3; D is unclear. The CDR3 length is 17 residues. Germline loops: CDR1 MNHEY, CDR2 SVGAGI. Trimming cost V 0 bases and J 0 bases, with 12 bases left between them. The CDR3 DNA is TGTGCCAGCAGTTACTCGTGGCGCAGGACCTCTGGAAACACCATATATTTT. Amino acid sequence: CASSYSWRRTSGNTIYF.

The V and J genes are TRBV6-1 and TRBJ2-6, with 10 bases identical to TRBD1. The CDR3 is 16 amino acids. V lost 6 bases, J lost 0 bases, and 2 bases stayed unmatched. The germline gives CDR1 MNHNS, CDR2 SASEGT. The chain's CDR3 is CASRRDRGSGANVLTF. Here the CDR3 DNA reads TGTGCCAGCAGAAGGGACAGGGGCTCTGGGGCCAACGTCCTGACTTTC.

The J gene is TRBJ1-2, the V gene TRBV7-9; 8 bases map to TRBD1. CDR1 and CDR2 from the germline V gene are SEHNR and FQNEAQ (reference sequence). V shed 5 bases and J 4 bases; nucleotides not matched to a gene: 12. This CDR3 comprises 16 residues. The CDR3 DNA follows: TGTGCCAGCAGCCCGGGACAGGCCCGACGAGGCTATGGCTACACCTTC. This codes for CASSPGQARRGYGYTF.

The chain links TRBV6-2 or TRBV6-3 to TRBJ1-2; 11 bases fit TRBD1. J gave up 1 base and V 3 bases, and 13 bases lay outside the gene matches. The CDR3 length is 19 residues. Germline CDR1 is MNHEY and CDR2 is SVGEGT. The CDR3 DNA is TGTGCCAGCAGTTATGAAGATGGACGGACAGGGGGCGTTAACTATGGCTACACCTTC. Translation: CASSYEDGRTGGVNYGYTF.

This chain links TRBV29-1 with TRBJ1-4, with 8 positions matching TRBD1. Germline CDR1 reads SQVTM; CDR2 reads ANQGSEA. This CDR3 is 13 amino acids long. V was clipped by 6 bases and J by 7 bases; unmatched bases: 7. CDR3 nucleotide sequence: TGCAGCGTCGGACAGGGCGGACTTGAAAAACTGTTTTTT. Protein product: CSVGQGGLEKLFF.

The CDR3 DNA sequence: TGTGCCATCAGTTCGGGGGCATCCAGCACAGATACGCAGTATTTT. Protein sequence: CAISSGASSTDTQYF. The rearrangement links TRBV10-3 to TRBJ2-3; D is perhaps TRBD1 or TRBD2 (6 bases each). The CDR3 sequence is 15 residues long. Germline V gene data show CDR1 as ENHRY and CDR2 as SYGVKD. Deletions cut 5 bases from V and 0 bases from J, with 12 bases between.

This chain connects TRBV15 to TRBJ2-3; 7 bases are shared with TRBD2. The CDR3 length is 15 residues. The germline gives CDR1 LNHNV, CDR2 YYDKDF (reference sequence). The ends lost 6 bases at V and 1 base at J; junction bases unmatched: 7. For the CDR3, the DNA is TGTGCCACCAGGGCGGAGCGGGGACGCACAGATACGCAGTATTTT. This encodes CATRAERGRTDTQYF.

The rearrangement uses TRBV15 and TRBJ2-2; D possibly corresponds to TRBD2 (5 bases). Trimming removed 6 bases from V and 1 base from J, with 12 bases in between. This CDR3 spans 15 amino acids. CDR1 is LNHNV, CDR2 YYDKDF, per germline (reference sequence). The CDR3 DNA follows: TGTGCCACCAGTACGAGGGCCGTGAACACCGGGGAGCTGTTTTTT. It encodes CATSTRAVNTGELFF.

The chain is built from TRBV27 and TRBJ2-3; perhaps TRBD2 as D (6 bases). The ends were cut back, 0 bases at V and 5 bases at J, with 12 bases in the middle. CDR1 and CDR2 from the germline V gene are MNHEY and SMNVEV (reference sequence). The CDR3 is made up of 15 amino acids. This CDR3 reads CASSLSGLRGDTQYF. The CDR3, as DNA: TGTGCCAGCAGTTTATCGGGACTTAGAGGAGATACGCAGTATTTT.

V is TRBV29-1 and J is TRBJ2-3, with 11 nucleotides matching TRBD2. The CDR3 spans 14 residues. V gave up 6 bases and J gave up 1 base; unmatched junction bases: 3. Per the germline V gene, CDR1 is SQVTM and CDR2 is ANQGSEA. Written as DNA, the CDR3 is TGCAGCGTATGGACTAGCGGGCGCACAGATACGCAGTATTTT. Protein product: CSVWTSGRTDTQYF.

This clonotype turned up a few times. The chain uses TRBV7-2 and TRBJ2-5, with D possibly TRBD2 on 6 matching bases. CDR1 and CDR2 (germline): SGHTA, FQGNSA. Deletions cut 5 bases from V and 2 bases from J, with 12 bases between. This CDR3 is built from 14 residues. DNA of the CDR3: TGTGCCAGCAGCCCTTGGACTACGCAAGAGACCCAGTACTTC. This encodes CASSPWTTQETQYF.

The chain couples TRBV9 to TRBJ2-1; D is undetermined. The V and J ends lost 4 bases and 6 bases respectively, with 8 bases between them. Germline V gene lookup returns CDR1 SGDLS and CDR2 YYNGEE. The CDR3 extends over 12 amino acids. DNA of the CDR3: TGTGCCAGCAGCTCAGACCGCAATGAGCAGTTCTTC. It specifies CASSSDRNEQFF. Drawing the rest from reference TRBV9 and TRBJ2-1, the complete variable domain is DSGVTQTPKHLITATGQRVTLRCSPRSGDLSVYWYQQSLDQGLQFLIQYYNGEERAKGNILERFSAQQFPDLHSELNLSSLELGDSALYFCASSSDRNEQFFGPGTRLTVL.

This chain uses TRBV10-3 with TRBJ2-5, with TRBD1 as a possible D gene (5 bases). The CDR3 is 13 residues long. Germline V gene sequence: CDR1 ENHRY, CDR2 SYGVKD. V dropped 2 bases and J dropped 4 bases, with 8 bases sitting between them. Here the CDR3 reads CAISELGAETQYF. The CDR3 DNA is TGTGCCATCAGTGAGCTAGGGGCAGAGACCCAGTACTTC.

This chain's CDR3 is CASSLDRGLVNEKLFF. The CDR3, as DNA: TGTGCCAGCAGCTTAGACAGGGGGCTCGTGAATGAAAAACTGTTTTTT. The rearrangement uses TRBV7-2 and TRBJ1-4; 9 bases map to TRBD1. The germline gives CDR1 SGHTA, CDR2 FQGNSA. The CDR3 sequence is 16 residues long. V gave up 1 base and J gave up 5 bases; unmatched junction bases: 5. The whole variable domain, remainder taken from reference TRBV7-2 and TRBJ1-4, is GAGVSQSPSNKVTEKGKDVELRCDPISGHTALYWYRQSLGQGLEFLIYFQGNSAPDKSGLPSDRFSAERTGGSVSTLTIQRTQQEDSAVYLCASSLDRGLVNEKLFFGSGTQLSVL.

This sequence joins TRBV29-1 and TRBJ2-1, with D maybe TRBD2 (5 bases). The CDR3 runs 12 residues. The V gene lost 4 bases and the J gene lost 4 bases, with 8 bases spanning the gap. Germline lookup yields CDR1 SQVTM and CDR2 ANQGSEA. The chain's CDR3 is CSVGSVYNEQFF. In DNA, the CDR3 is TGCAGCGTTGGTAGCGTTTACAATGAGCAGTTCTTC.

This rearrangement joins TRBV7-2 to TRBJ2-7, with TRBD2 matching 7 bases. This CDR3 contains 15 residues. The V and J ends lost 6 bases and 3 bases, in that order; junction bases with no gene match: 11. CDR1 and CDR2 from the germline V gene are SGHTA and FQGNSA. The CDR3 is CASSLLRDYGYEQYF. CDR3 bases: TGTGCCAGCAGTCTCCTCCGGGACTATGGCTACGAGCAGTACTTC.

V gene TRBV20-1 combines with J gene TRBJ2-2; 9 bases are a match to TRBD2. Per the germline V gene, CDR1 is DFQATT and CDR2 is SNEGSKA (reference sequence). The CDR3 is made up of 17 amino acids. The junction had 6 bases not matched to a gene; V was cut back by 0 bases and J by 1 base. The DNA for the CDR3 is TGCAGTGCTAGAGATAGCCGGACTAGCGTGAACACCGGGGAGCTGTTTTTT. Its translation is CSARDSRTSVNTGELFF.